The 17 T cell receptor beta chains presented below share a single source sample, sequenced in a study of T cell responses to AZD1222 COVID-19 vaccine. TCRdb's copy holds only in-frame clones and misses some; the assay was immunoSEQ multiplex PCR. The sample holds fewer than 200,000 clones, just under 95% seen once. The sample here was peripheral blood, taken on day 0 of AZD1222 vaccination. These receptors all come from an adult in good health.

This chain joins TRBV7-9 and TRBJ1-2; possibly TRBD1 for D (5 bases). The CDR3 runs 15 residues. V was trimmed by 5 bases and J by 4 bases, leaving 17 bases between them. The germline gives CDR1 SEHNR, CDR2 FQNEAQ (reference sequence). The CDR3 sequence is CASSAGTSTLYGYTF. As DNA, the CDR3 is TGTGCCAGCAGCGCGGGGACCTCCACTCTCTATGGCTACACCTTC. The full variable domain, its missing parts supplied by reference TRBV7-9 and TRBJ1-2, is DTGVSQNPRHKITKRGQNVTFRCDPISEHNRLYWYRQTLGQGPEFLTYFQNEAQLEKSRLLSDRFSAERPKGSFSTLEIQRTEQGDSAMYLCASSAGTSTLYGYTFGSGTRLTVV.

The V and J genes are TRBV6-5 and TRBJ2-7; weak D call: TRBD2 (5 bases). The CDR3 has 15 amino acids. Trimming cost V 7 bases and J 0 bases, with 16 bases left between them. Germline V gene sequence: CDR1 MNHEY, CDR2 SVGAGI. CDR3 bases: TGTGCCAGCACTCCTTCACTAGTTAACTCCTACGAGCAGTACTTC. The encoded protein is CASTPSLVNSYEQYF.

V and J are TRBV18 and TRBJ1-1; possibly TRBD1 for D (5 bases). V was cut by 10 bases and J by 4 bases, with 28 bases left in between. This CDR3 region has 17 residues. Looked up from germline, CDR1 is KGHSH and CDR2 is LQKENI. The CDR3 nucleotides are TGTGCCACCTCCAGGGTCACCTCAGGAGGACTGGTCACTGAAGCTTTCTTT. It codes for CATSRVTSGGLVTEAFF.

The chain joins TRBV3-1 (or the pseudogene TRBV3-2) to TRBJ2-7; 7 bases are a match to TRBD1. This CDR3 region has 14 residues. The trim removed 4 bases at V and 3 bases at J, leaving 6 bases unmatched. Germline CDR1 is LGHDT and CDR2 is YNNKEL (reference sequence). The CDR3 loop is CASSLGQENYEQYF. The CDR3 DNA is TGTGCCAGCAGCCTCGGACAGGAAAACTACGAGCAGTACTTC.

The rearrangement joins TRBV29-1 to TRBJ2-2; 9 positions match TRBD2. The CDR3 is 17 residues long. The V gene's germline CDR1 is SQVTM and CDR2 ANQGSEA. V shed 6 bases, J shed 5 bases, and the junction held 16 bases outside the gene matches. CDR3 sequence (DNA): TGCAGCGTCTCACGTAGGGCGGGAGGGCCGAGGACCGGGGAGCTGTTTTTT. Translation: CSVSRRAGGPRTGELFF.

This chain links TRBV2 with TRBJ2-3; perhaps D is TRBD1 or TRBD2 (5 bases each). Germline V gene sequence: CDR1 SNHLY, CDR2 FYNNEI. The CDR3 sequence is 14 residues long. V was cut by 5 bases and J by 2 bases, with 11 bases left in between. In DNA, the CDR3 is TGTGCCAGCAGTCTTGGGACCTCCACAGATACGCAGTATTTT. Its translation: CASSLGTSTDTQYF.

This chain uses TRBV6-5 with TRBJ1-2; D gene unclear. V lost 6 bases and J lost 4, with 9 bases in between. The length of the CDR3 is 12 residues. Germline CDR1 and CDR2: MNHEY and SVGAGI. The CDR3 loop is CASSNRGYGYTF. The CDR3 bases are TGTGCCAGCAGCAACCGAGGCTATGGCTACACCTTC.

V is TRBV12-3 or TRBV12-4 and J is TRBJ1-3; 9 positions match TRBD1. The CDR3 runs to 13 residues. V lost 6 bases and J lost 15; bases outside the gene matches: 12. The CDR3 nucleotides are TGTGCCAGCAGCACCGGGACAGGGCTTTGGAAATATTTT. Amino acids: CASSTGTGLWKYF.

The chain carries TRBV5-4 and TRBJ2-1, with D tentatively TRBD2 (7 bases). The V gene lost 0 bases and the J gene lost 1 base, with 14 bases spanning the gap. Per germline, CDR1 SGHNT and CDR2 YYREEE (reference sequence). The CDR3 contains 17 residues. CDR3 DNA: TGTGCCAGCAGCTTGGGTGAGGGGGGGCCTTCCTACAATGAGCAGTTCTTC. Its protein product is CASSLGEGGPSYNEQFF. Drawing the rest from reference TRBV5-4 and TRBJ2-1, the complete variable domain is ETGVTQSPTHLIKTRGQQVTLRCSSQSGHNTVSWYQQALGQGPQFIFQYYREEENGRGNFPPRFSGLQFPNYSSELNVNALELDDSALYLCASSLGEGGPSYNEQFFGPGTRLTVL.

The chain joins TRBV4-1 to TRBJ2-7, with TRBD2 identical over 8 bases. This CDR3 spans 14 amino acids. Germline-derived CDR1 and CDR2 are MGHRA and YSYEKL. V was pared by 5 bases and J by 2 bases, with 5 bases of the junction left unmatched. The CDR3 region has the DNA TGCGCCAGCAGCAGTAGCGGGACAACCTACGAGCAGTACTTC. Protein sequence: CASSSSGTTYEQYF.

Note on this clone: This CDR3 is also generated by other DNA sequences in the sample. This chain connects TRBV20-1 to TRBJ1-1; possible D gene TRBD1, 5 bases. This CDR3 is 11 amino acids long. V lost 2 bases and J lost 7, with 8 bases in between. Germline CDR1 reads DFQATT; CDR2 reads SNEGSKA (reference sequence). The CDR3: CSARRQFEAFF. The CDR3 DNA sequence: TGCAGTGCTAGAAGACAGTTTGAAGCTTTCTTT.

The J gene is TRBJ2-1, the V gene TRBV11-2; D remains unclear. The CDR3 covers 12 residues. The ends were cut back, 5 bases at V and 5 bases at J, with 7 bases in the middle. The germline gives CDR1 SGHAT, CDR2 FQNNGV. CDR3: CASSDLNNEQFF. Here the CDR3 DNA reads TGTGCCAGCAGCGACCTGAACAATGAGCAGTTCTTC. The full variable domain, in which reference TRBV11-2 and TRBJ2-1 provide the parts outside the CDR3, is EAGVAQSPRYKIIEKRQSVAFWCNPISGHATLYWYQQILGQGPKLLIQFQNNGVVDDSQLPKDRFSAERLKGVDSTLKIQPAKLEDSAVYLCASSDLNNEQFFGPGTRLTVL.

The chain has TRBV5-1 and TRBJ1-5, with D unclear. Germline V gives CDR1 SGHRS, CDR2 YFSETQ. The CDR3 is 16 residues long. V shed 0 bases and J shed 0 bases, with 10 bases lying between them. In nucleotides, the CDR3 is TGCGCCAGCAGCTTGGGGATAGGCCTTAGCAATCAGCCCCAGCATTTT. This encodes CASSLGIGLSNQPQHF.

For the CDR3, the DNA is TGTGCCAGCAGCCCACGGGACAGGCGTAATTCACCCCTCCACTTT. Translated, it gives CASSPRDRRNSPLHF. The rearrangement uses TRBV3-1 (or the pseudogene TRBV3-2) and TRBJ1-6; 8 nucleotides match TRBD1. Losses at the gene ends were 4 bases for V and 6 bases for J; bases not matched to a gene: 5. This CDR3 comprises 15 residues. Germline lookup yields CDR1 LGHDT and CDR2 YNNKEL (reference sequence).

The V call is TRBV7-8, the J call TRBJ1-3; possibly TRBD1 for D (5 bases). The germline V and J ends were trimmed by 5 bases and 1 base, with 18 bases remaining between them. Per the germline V gene, CDR1 is SGHVS and CDR2 is FQNEAQ. The CDR3 is 17 residues long. The CDR3 loop reads CASSPLVGGRSGNTIYF. The DNA for the CDR3 is TGTGCCAGCAGCCCCCTGGTGGGGGGGAGATCTGGAAACACCATATATTTT.

The chain has TRBV11-2 and TRBJ2-7, with TRBD1 matching 7 bases. Germline loops: CDR1 SGHAT, CDR2 FQNNGV. The trim removed 4 bases at V and 5 bases at J, leaving 8 bases unmatched. The CDR3 runs 14 residues. The CDR3 DNA follows: TGTGCCAGCAGCTCAGCCCTAACAGGGGACGAGCAGTACTTC. Translated: CASSSALTGDEQYF.

V is TRBV14 and J is TRBJ1-1; D is possibly TRBD1 (5 bases). This CDR3 has 13 residues. Germline values: CDR1 SGHDN, CDR2 FVKESK. The ends were cut back, 0 bases at V and 10 bases at J, with 12 bases in the middle. The CDR3 here is CASSQDGAGLAFF. The CDR3 DNA is TGTGCCAGCAGCCAAGATGGGGCAGGATTAGCTTTCTTT.